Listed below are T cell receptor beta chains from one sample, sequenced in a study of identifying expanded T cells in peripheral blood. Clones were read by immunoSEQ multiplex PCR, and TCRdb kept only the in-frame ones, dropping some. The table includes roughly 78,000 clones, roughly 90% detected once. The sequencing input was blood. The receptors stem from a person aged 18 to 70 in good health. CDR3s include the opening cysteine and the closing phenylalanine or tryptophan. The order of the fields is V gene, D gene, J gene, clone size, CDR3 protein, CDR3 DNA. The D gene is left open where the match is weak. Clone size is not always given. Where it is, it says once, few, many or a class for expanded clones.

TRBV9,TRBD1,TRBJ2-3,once,CASSTTGGIGRADTQYF,TGTGCCAGCAGCACCACAGGGGGCATAGGTAGGGCAGATACGCAGTATTTT
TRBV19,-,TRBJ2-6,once,CASKESSGANVLTF,TGTGCCAGCAAAGAGAGCTCTGGGGCCAACGTCCTGACTTTC
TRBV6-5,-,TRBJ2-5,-,CASSQQGSETQYF,TGTGCCAGCAGTCAACAGGGATCAGAGACCCAGTACTTC
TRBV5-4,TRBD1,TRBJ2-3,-,CASSSRTGSDTQYF,TGTGCCAGCAGCTCCCGGACAGGGAGCGATACGCAGTATTTT
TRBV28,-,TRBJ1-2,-,CASSTPASPYGYTF,TGTGCCAGCAGTACCCCCGCTTCCCCCTATGGCTACACCTTC
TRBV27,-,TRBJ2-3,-,CATRGDTQYF,TGTGCCACCCGGGGGGATACGCAGTATTTT
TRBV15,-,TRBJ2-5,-,CAHEEGRETQYF,TGTGCCCATGAAGAAGGGAGAGAGACCCAGTACTTC
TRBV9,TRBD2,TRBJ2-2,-,CASSVSGLAAGELFF,TGTGCCAGCAGCGTATCGGGACTAGCAGCCGGGGAGCTGTTTTTT
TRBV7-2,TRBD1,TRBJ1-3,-,CASSKAGTGGNTIYF,TGTGCCAGCAGTAAAGCCGGGACAGGAGGAAACACCATATATTTT
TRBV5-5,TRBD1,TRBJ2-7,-,CASSPGQGAYEQYF,TGTGCCAGCAGCCCTGGACAGGGGGCCTACGAGCAGTACTTC
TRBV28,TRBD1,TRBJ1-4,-,CASSSDRGRLSNEKLFF,TGTGCCAGCAGTTCCGACAGGGGGCGGCTTTCTAATGAAAAACTGTTTTTT
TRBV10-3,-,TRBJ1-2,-,CAISESVDGVRRGYGYTF,TGTGCCATCAGTGAGTCAGTGGATGGAGTCCGGAGGGGCTATGGCTACACCTTC
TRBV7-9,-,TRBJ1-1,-,CASSPAGGSGPTEAFF,TGTGCCAGCAGCCCGGCCGGGGGGTCCGGGCCCACTGAAGCTTTCTTT
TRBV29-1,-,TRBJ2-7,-,CSVEENQGPAYEQYF,TGCAGCGTTGAAGAGAACCAGGGGCCGGCCTACGAGCAGTACTTC
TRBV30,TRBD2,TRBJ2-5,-,CAWTGGGAGETQYF,TGTGCCTGGACTGGCGGGGGGGCTGGGGAGACCCAGTACTTC
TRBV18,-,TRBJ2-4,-,CASSPRDREAKNIQYF,TGTGCCAGCTCACCACGGGATCGTGAGGCCAAAAACATTCAGTACTTC
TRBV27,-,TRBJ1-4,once,CASSSNFGEKLFF,TGTGCCAGCAGTTCCAACTTCGGGGAAAAACTGTTTTTT
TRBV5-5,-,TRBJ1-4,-,CASSLEGGAANEKLFF,TGTGCCAGCAGCTTGGAGGGAGGGGCGGCTAATGAAAAACTGTTTTTT
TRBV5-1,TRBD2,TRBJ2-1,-,CASSLPPTSGDYNEQFF,TGCGCCAGCAGCTTGCCCCCGACTAGCGGGGATTACAATGAGCAGTTCTTC
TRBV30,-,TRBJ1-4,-,CAWSGGREKLFF,TGTGCCTGGAGCGGAGGGCGGGAAAAACTGTTTTTT
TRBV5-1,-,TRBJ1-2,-,CASSLGYQGYGYTF,TGCGCCAGCAGCTTGGGTTACCAGGGCTATGGCTACACCTTC
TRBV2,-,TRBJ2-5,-,CASSRAIRETQYF,TGTGCCAGCTCCAGGGCAATCCGGGAGACCCAGTACTTC
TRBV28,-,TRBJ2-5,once,CASSSPDLQETQYF,TGTGCCAGCAGCTCCCCGGACTTACAAGAGACCCAGTACTTC